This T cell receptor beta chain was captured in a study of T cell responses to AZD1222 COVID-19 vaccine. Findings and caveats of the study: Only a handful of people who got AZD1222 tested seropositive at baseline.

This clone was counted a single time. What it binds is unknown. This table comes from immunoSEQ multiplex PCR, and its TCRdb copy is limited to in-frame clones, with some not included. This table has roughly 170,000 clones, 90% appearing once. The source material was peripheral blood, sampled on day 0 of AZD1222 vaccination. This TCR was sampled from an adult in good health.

The CDR3 region has the DNA TGTGCCAGCAGCGTTGACAGGGGCGGAATAGAAAAACTGTTTTTT. This sequence encodes CASSVDRGGIEKLFF. The chain recombines TRBV9 with TRBJ1-4, with 8 bases aligning to TRBD1. The CDR3 length is 15 residues. The germline CDR1 and CDR2 sequences are SGDLS and YYNGEE. Germline trimming cut 2 bases from V and 8 bases from J; bases unmatched to any gene: 8. The variable domain in full, with the rest retrieved from reference TRBV9 and TRBJ1-4, is DSGVTQTPKHLITATGQRVTLRCSPRSGDLSVYWYQQSLDQGLQFLIQYYNGEERAKGNILERFSAQQFPDLHSELNLSSLELGDSALYFCASSVDRGGIEKLFFGSGTQLSVL.